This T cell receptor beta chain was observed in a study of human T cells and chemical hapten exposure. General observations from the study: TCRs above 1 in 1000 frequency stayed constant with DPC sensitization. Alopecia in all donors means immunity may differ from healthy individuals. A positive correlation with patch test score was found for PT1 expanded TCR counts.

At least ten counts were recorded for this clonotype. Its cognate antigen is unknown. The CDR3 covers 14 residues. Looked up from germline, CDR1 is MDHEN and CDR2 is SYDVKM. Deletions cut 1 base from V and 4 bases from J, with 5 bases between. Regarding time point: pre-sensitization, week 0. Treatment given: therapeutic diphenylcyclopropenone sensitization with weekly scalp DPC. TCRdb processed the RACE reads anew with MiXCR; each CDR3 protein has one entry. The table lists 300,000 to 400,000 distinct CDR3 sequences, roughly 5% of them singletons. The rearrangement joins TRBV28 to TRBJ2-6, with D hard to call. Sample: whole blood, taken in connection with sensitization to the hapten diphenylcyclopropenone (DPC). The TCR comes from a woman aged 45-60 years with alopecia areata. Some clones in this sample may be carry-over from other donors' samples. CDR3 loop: CASSLLEGANVLTF. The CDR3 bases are TGTGCCAGCAGTTTATTGGAGGGGGCCAACGTCCTGACTTTC. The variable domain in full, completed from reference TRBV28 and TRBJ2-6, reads DVKVTQSSRYLVKRTGEKVFLECVQDMDHENMFWYRQDPGLGLRLIYFSYDVKMKEKGDIPEGYSVSREKKERFSLILESASTNQTSMYLCASSLLEGANVLTFGAGSRLTVL.